The table lists the clone carrying this TCR beta chain with a few counts. The sample comes from a study of blood T cell repertoires in COVID-19. At the level of the study: Some COVID-19 samples were acute and others convalescent; all came from the United States, Italy and Spain. T cells, B-cell-depleted T cells, or PBMCs supplied cDNA or gDNA.

Trimming took off 5 bases at V and 1 base at J, with 12 bases between the two ends. Germline V lookup: CDR1 MDHEN, CDR2 SYDVKM. The CDR3 length is 14 residues. Original data processing: Reference gene primer amplification in the assay estimated nucleated cell counts. Profiling relied on immunoSEQ multiplex PCR, and the TCRdb table lists in-frame clones only, not all of them. That table is the source of V, J and clone size, and D and trimming were worked out from the DNA. The sample has about 140,000 clones; about 80% are singletons. The source is a human donor in a cohort sampled during active COVID-19. Source material: peripheral blood. The rearrangement uses TRBV28 and TRBJ2-7, with D tentatively TRBD2 (5 bases). CDR3 region: CASSLGTRSYEQYF. The CDR3 coding sequence is TGTGCCAGCAGTCTAGGAACTAGGTCCTACGAGCAGTACTTC.